This entry lists 23 T cell receptor beta chains sequenced from one sample in a study of T-cell reconstitution after alpha-beta-depleted transplantation in children (dated by TCRdb to 2016 to 2018). Preparation of the library involved PCR. TCRdb records Illumina HiSeq 2500 as the sequencer. TCR libraries were prepared with molecular barcoding, using unique molecular identifiers to normalize TCRbeta repertoire quantification. Clones were called with MiXCR by TCRdb after fastp trimmed the public reads at Q25, and only in-frame beta chains were retained. Records with the same CDR3 protein are collapsed into one entry carrying the most frequent genes and DNA. The sample table shows nearly 550,000 distinct CDR3 sequences, and about 17% are seen once. The ten largest clones add up to about 3.1% of the sample. Sample: PBMCs from the stem cell graft donor, taken from the stem cell graft. These receptor sequences come from a human donor who donated a stem cell graft to a child with acute lymphoblastic leukemia.

The chain couples TRBV5-1 to TRBJ2-3; D uncertain. Germline lookup yields CDR1 SGHRS and CDR2 YFSETQ. CDR3 length: 14 amino acids. V dropped 4 bases and J dropped 2 bases, with 11 bases sitting between them. Here the CDR3 reads CASSNDPHTDTQYF. For the CDR3, the DNA is TGCGCCAGCAGCAATGATCCTCACACAGATACGCAGTATTTT.

CDR3: CASSQLYGSRETQYF. In DNA form, the CDR3 reads TGCGCCAGCAGCCAACTTTACGGGAGCAGGGAGACCCAGTACTTC. The chain links TRBV5-1 to TRBJ2-5, with D maybe TRBD2 (6 bases). V shed 4 bases and J shed 5 bases, with 18 bases lying between them. Germline-derived CDR1 and CDR2 are SGHRS and YFSETQ. This CDR3 has 15 residues.

This clonotype turned up a few times. The V call is TRBV12-3 or TRBV12-4, the J call TRBJ2-7, with D hard to call. The CDR3 extends over 14 amino acids. V was pared by 5 bases and J by 2 bases, with 13 bases between. CDR3 protein: CASSPRLAPYEQYF. The DNA of the CDR3 is TGTGCCAGCAGTCCACGACTCGCTCCCTACGAGCAGTACTTC.

This sequence joins TRBV20-1 and TRBJ1-3, with D maybe TRBD1 (5 bases). This CDR3 has 15 residues. Germline-derived CDR1 and CDR2 are DFQATT and SNEGSKA (reference sequence). With 0 bases removed from V and 7 bases from J, the gap between germline ends came to 16 bases. CDR3 sequence: CSARDLRGRANTIYF. As DNA, the CDR3 is TGCAGTGCTAGAGATCTGAGGGGCCGAGCCAACACCATATATTTT.

This chain's CDR3 is CASSPRTGGQETQYF. DNA of the CDR3: TGTGCCAGCAGTCCCAGGACAGGAGGTCAAGAGACCCAGTACTTC. This sequence joins TRBV12-3 or TRBV12-4 and TRBJ2-5; 7 bases align to TRBD1. V shed 5 bases and J 2 bases; nucleotides not matched to a gene: 8. The CDR3 is made up of 15 amino acids.

The table lists this clonotype with a few counts. The chain employs TRBV11-2 and TRBJ2-1; the D gene is possibly TRBD2 (5 bases). V gave up 5 bases and J gave up 1 base, with 15 bases separating them. This CDR3 region has 16 residues. Germline CDR1 and CDR2: SGHAT and FQNNGV. This CDR3 is CASSPVSGRSYNEQFF. CDR3 nucleotide sequence: TGTGCCAGCAGCCCGGTTTCGGGAAGGTCCTACAATGAGCAGTTCTTC. The full variable domain, with the rest looked up from reference TRBV11-2 and TRBJ2-1, is EAGVAQSPRYKIIEKRQSVAFWCNPISGHATLYWYQQILGQGPKLLIQFQNNGVVDDSQLPKDRFSAERLKGVDSTLKIQPAKLEDSAVYLCASSPVSGRSYNEQFFGPGTRLTVL.

The chain is built from TRBV19 and TRBJ2-5, with D possibly TRBD1 on 6 matching bases. The CDR3 extends over 14 amino acids. Germline lookup yields CDR1 LNHDA and CDR2 SQIVND (reference sequence). Trimming stripped 3 bases from V and 5 bases from J, with 13 bases between. The CDR3 protein is CASSIAGAEETQYF. The DNA for the CDR3 is TGTGCCAGTAGTATCGCAGGGGCCGAGGAGACCCAGTACTTC.

This clonotype was counted only a few times. The V gene is TRBV19, the J gene TRBJ2-2; possibly TRBD1 for D (5 bases). Trimming cost V 5 bases and J 7 bases, with 11 bases left between them. This CDR3 region has 13 residues. The V gene's germline CDR1 is LNHDA and CDR2 SQIVND (reference sequence). The DNA for the CDR3 is TGTGCCAGTAGTTTCAGGGCGGACGGGGAGCTGTTTTTT. Translating it yields CASSFRADGELFF. Full variable domain (outside the CDR3, taken from reference TRBV19 and TRBJ2-2): DGGITQSPKYLFRKEGQNVTLSCEQNLNHDAMYWYRQDPGQGLRLIYYSQIVNDFQKGDIAEGYSVSREKKESFPLTVTSAQKNPTAFYLCASSFRADGELFFGEGSRLTVL.

Concerning this clonotype: Its ends do not fully match the called genes, so a read error is possible. The chain uses TRBV13 and TRBJ2-1; TRBD2 matches at 9 bases. Germline V gene lookup returns CDR1 PRHDT and CDR2 FYEKMQ (reference sequence). CDR3 length: 17 residues. CDR3 amino acids: CASSSGLAGSSFNEQFF. The CDR3 nucleotides read TGTGCCAGCAGCTCGGGACTAGCCGGGTCTTCCTTCAATGAGCAGTTCTTC.

V is TRBV12-3 or TRBV12-4 and J is TRBJ2-1, with TRBD2 identical over 10 bases. This CDR3 has 15 residues. Losses at the gene ends were 5 bases for V and 9 bases for J; bases not matched to a gene: 10. CDR3 sequence: CASSPPSGSRGEQFF. CDR3 DNA sequence: TGTGCCAGCAGTCCTCCTAGCGGGAGCAGGGGTGAGCAGTTCTTC.

This clonotype was observed a few times. The chain is built from TRBV20-1 and TRBJ1-1; 7 bases fit TRBD1. The CDR3 loop spans 13 amino acids. V trimming: 0 bases; J trimming: 10 bases; junction bases outside the gene matches: 8. CDR1 is DFQATT, CDR2 SNEGSKA, per germline (reference sequence). CDR3 DNA: TGCAGTGCTAGAGATCCCGGGACAGTCGGAGCTTTCTTT. This gives the protein CSARDPGTVGAFF.

The gene calls are TRBV14 and TRBJ2-3, with TRBD2 matching over 8 bases. Germline loops: CDR1 SGHDN, CDR2 FVKESK. J was trimmed by 4 bases and V by 3 bases; bases with no gene match: 9. This CDR3 is 16 amino acids long. The CDR3 DNA is TGTGCCAGCAGCCAGTTCGGGGGGGGTATGGCAGATACGCAGTATTTT. It specifies CASSQFGGGMADTQYF.

This clonotype has just a few counts. The genes are TRBV10-2 and TRBJ2-1, with D possibly matching TRBD2 (7 bases). Germline CDR1 reads WSHSY; CDR2 reads SAAADI. Trimming removed 4 bases from V and 9 bases from J, with 19 bases in between. The CDR3 covers 15 residues. This chain's CDR3 is CASSALRGRAFEQFF. In nucleotides, the CDR3 is TGCGCCAGCAGTGCTCTTAGGGGGAGGGCCTTTGAGCAGTTCTTC.

In this sample, this clonotype turned up a few times. The rearrangement joins TRBV6-1 to TRBJ2-7, with a possible D match to TRBD1 (6 bases). CDR3 length: 15 residues. Trimming took off 6 bases at V and 4 bases at J, with 19 bases between the two ends. CDR1 and CDR2 (germline): MNHNS, SASEGT. CDR3 in DNA: TGTGCCAGCAGCCAACCGGACAGAAATCTTTACGAGCAGTACTTC. Translation gives CASSQPDRNLYEQYF.

V and J are TRBV5-6 and TRBJ2-6; perhaps TRBD2 as D (5 bases). Trimming removed 4 bases from V and 0 bases from J, with 8 bases in between. The V gene's germline CDR1 is SGHDT and CDR2 YYEEEE. CDR3 size: 15 residues. The CDR3 region has the DNA TGTGCCAGCAGCCGGGGAGACTCTGGGGCCAACGTCCTGACTTTC. The encoded protein is CASSRGDSGANVLTF.

The J gene is TRBJ2-1, the V gene TRBV29-1; the D gene is possibly TRBD1 (6 bases). Trimming removed 2 bases from V and 8 bases from J, with 25 bases in between. The germline CDR1 and CDR2 sequences are SQVTM and ANQGSEA. CDR3 length: 17 residues. For the CDR3, the DNA is TGCAGCGTTGAAAAGAGTGATGTGGGGGCGCGTGGCTATGAGCAGTTCTTC. It specifies CSVEKSDVGARGYEQFF.

The rearrangement links TRBV27 to TRBJ1-1; perhaps TRBD1 as D (5 bases). V lost 3 bases to trimming and J lost 3 bases, with 11 bases between them. This CDR3 comprises 14 residues. CDR1 MNHEY and CDR2 SMNVEV come from the germline V gene (reference sequence). Here the CDR3 DNA reads TGTGCCAGCAGTTTGTATATAGGGGACACTGAAGCTTTCTTT. This sequence encodes CASSLYIGDTEAFF.

This clonotype was counted at least ten times. This sequence joins TRBV5-1 and TRBJ2-3; D unclear. Germline V gene sequence: CDR1 SGHRS, CDR2 YFSETQ. The ends were cut back, 0 bases at V and 4 bases at J, with 12 bases in the middle. This CDR3 is built from 15 residues. The CDR3: CASSLDTRMADTQYF. The CDR3 nucleotides are TGCGCCAGCAGCTTGGACACACGAATGGCAGATACGCAGTATTTT.

The chain combines TRBV4-1 with TRBJ2-3; 8 nucleotides align to TRBD1. This CDR3 is built from 16 residues. J gave up 6 bases and V 0 bases, and 8 bases lay outside the gene matches. The V gene's germline CDR1 is MGHRA and CDR2 YSYEKL. CDR3 DNA sequence: TGCGCCAGCAGCCAAGATAGTAGACAGGGGAGGGATACGCAGTATTTT. Its translation is CASSQDSRQGRDTQYF.

This chain links TRBV5-1 with TRBJ2-2; D may be TRBD1 (6 bases). Germline assignment: CDR1 SGHRS and CDR2 YFSETQ. Between the trimmed V and J ends, which lost 2 bases and 2 bases, there was a span of 16 bases. This CDR3 spans 17 amino acids. This CDR3 is CASSLTVVTGNTGELFF. In DNA form, the CDR3 reads TGCGCCAGCAGCTTAACGGTGGTGACAGGTAACACCGGGGAGCTGTTTTTT.

J is TRBJ2-7 and V is TRBV27; D uncertain. Trimming pared 0 bases from V and 0 bases from J, leaving 6 bases between. Germline V lookup: CDR1 MNHEY, CDR2 SMNVEV (reference sequence). The CDR3 is made up of 14 amino acids. The CDR3 DNA reads TGTGCCAGCAGTTTATCGGGATACTCCTACGAGCAGTACTTC. This codes for CASSLSGYSYEQYF.

This sequence joins TRBV20-1 and TRBJ2-1, with a weak D call TRBD2 (6 bases). CDR1 DFQATT and CDR2 SNEGSKA come from the germline V gene (reference sequence). The CDR3 has 13 residues. V shed 6 bases and J shed 5 bases, with 14 bases lying between them. The CDR3 spells CSAPPSVHNEQFF. In nucleotides, the CDR3 is TGCAGTGCCCCTCCTAGCGTGCACAATGAGCAGTTCTTC.

The chain joins TRBV5-5 to TRBJ2-3, with TRBD1 as a possible D gene (6 bases). Trimming removed 4 bases at V and 0 bases at J, with 9 bases between. CDR3 length: 14 amino acids. Germline V gives CDR1 SGHKS, CDR2 YYEKEE (reference sequence). CDR3 loop: CASSPDSSTDTQYF. DNA of the CDR3: TGTGCCAGCAGCCCGGACAGTAGCACAGATACGCAGTATTTT. The entire variable domain, with the rest obtained from reference TRBV5-5 and TRBJ2-3, is as follows: DAGVTQSPTHLIKTRGQQVTLRCSPISGHKSVSWYQQVLGQGPQFIFQYYEKEERGRGNFPDRFSARQFPNYSSELNVNALLLGDSALYLCASSPDSSTDTQYFGPGTRLTVL.